The clone carrying this T cell receptor beta chain appeared a single time. Germline values: CDR1 SGHTS, CDR2 YDEGEE. With 4 bases removed from V and 2 bases from J, the gap between germline ends came to 12 bases. The CDR3 sequence is 14 residues long. TCRdb keeps only in-frame clones here, not all; method: immunoSEQ multiplex PCR. This table holds roughly 84,000 clones, around 80% found once. The source of the sample is a study of blood T cell repertoires in COVID-19. This clonotype was sampled from a woman over 75 with acute or convalescent COVID-19. Specimen: peripheral blood. The chain employs TRBV5-8 and TRBJ1-2; possible D gene TRBD1, 5 bases. CDR3 in DNA: TGTGCCAGCAGCATGAGGACACTCAACTATGGCTACACCTTC. This codes for CASSMRTLNYGYTF.